This T cell receptor (beta chain) stems from a study of blood T cells in healthy people across ages. Findings and caveats of the study: Naive T cell percentage strongly correlated with TCR beta diversity.

Every participating donor contributed 7.5 to 10 milliliters of peripheral blood through a draw. Isolation recovered at least 7 million PBMCs from every sample. This clonotype came up a few times. Antigen specificity is unknown. The authors ran a second PCR of about 7 to 12 cycles using a sample-barcoded 5' primer and a J-beta primer mix. TCRdb redid the calling of the 5' RACE reads with MiXCR, one entry per CDR3 protein. The sample lists fewer than 950,000 distinct CDR3 sequences, around 36% occurring once. The CDR3 sequence is 14 residues long. V lost 4 bases and J 3 bases, leaving 8 bases between the germline ends. CDR1 SGHRS and CDR2 YFSETQ come from the germline V gene.

The chain combines TRBV5-1 with TRBJ1-6; D unresolved. This receptor was taken from a man younger than 35 in good health. Sequencing was done on a sample of blood. The CDR3: CASSRAYYNSPLHF. As DNA, the CDR3 is TGCGCCAGCAGCCGGGCATACTATAATTCACCCCTCCACTTT.